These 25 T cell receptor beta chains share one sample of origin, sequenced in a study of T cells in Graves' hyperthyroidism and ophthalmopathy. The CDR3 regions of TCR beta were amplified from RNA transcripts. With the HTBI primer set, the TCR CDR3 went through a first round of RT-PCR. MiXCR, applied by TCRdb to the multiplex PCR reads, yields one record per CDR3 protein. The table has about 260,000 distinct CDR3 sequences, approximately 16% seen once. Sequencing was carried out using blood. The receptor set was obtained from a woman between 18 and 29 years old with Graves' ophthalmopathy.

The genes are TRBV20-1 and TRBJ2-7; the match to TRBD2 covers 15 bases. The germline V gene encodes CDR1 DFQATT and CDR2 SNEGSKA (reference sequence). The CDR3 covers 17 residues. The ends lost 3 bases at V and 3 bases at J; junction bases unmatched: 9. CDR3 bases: TGCAGTGCTAGGGGACTAGCGGGAGGCCAAGCTTACTACGAGCAGTACTTC. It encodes CSARGLAGGQAYYEQYF.

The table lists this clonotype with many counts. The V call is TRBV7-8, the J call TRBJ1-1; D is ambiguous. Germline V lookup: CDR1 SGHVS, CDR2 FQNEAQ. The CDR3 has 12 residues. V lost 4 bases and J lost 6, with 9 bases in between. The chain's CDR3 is CASSSGLAEAFF. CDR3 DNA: TGTGCCAGCAGCTCTGGGTTGGCTGAAGCTTTCTTT.

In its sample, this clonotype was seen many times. This CDR3 is CAWKLAVDNEQFF. The CDR3 nucleotides read TGTGCCTGGAAACTAGCGGTAGACAATGAGCAGTTCTTC. This sequence joins TRBV30 and TRBJ2-1, with TRBD2 matching 8 bases. CDR1 is GTSNPN and CDR2 is SVGIG in the germline V gene (reference sequence). Trimming removed 4 bases from V and 5 bases from J; junction bases left unmatched: 4. The CDR3 spans 13 residues.

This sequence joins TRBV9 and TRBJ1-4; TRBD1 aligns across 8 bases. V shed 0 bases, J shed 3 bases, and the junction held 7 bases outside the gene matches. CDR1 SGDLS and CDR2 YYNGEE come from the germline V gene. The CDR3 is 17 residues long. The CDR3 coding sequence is TGTGCCAGCAGCGTAGGGGCAGGGGGCGCCCCTAATGAAAAACTGTTTTTT. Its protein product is CASSVGAGGAPNEKLFF.

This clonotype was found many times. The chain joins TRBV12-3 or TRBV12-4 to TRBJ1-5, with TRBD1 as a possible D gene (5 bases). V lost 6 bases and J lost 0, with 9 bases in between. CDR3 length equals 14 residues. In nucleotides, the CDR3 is TGTGCCAGCAGAAGGGACGGTAGCAATCAGCCCCAGCATTTT. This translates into CASRRDGSNQPQHF.

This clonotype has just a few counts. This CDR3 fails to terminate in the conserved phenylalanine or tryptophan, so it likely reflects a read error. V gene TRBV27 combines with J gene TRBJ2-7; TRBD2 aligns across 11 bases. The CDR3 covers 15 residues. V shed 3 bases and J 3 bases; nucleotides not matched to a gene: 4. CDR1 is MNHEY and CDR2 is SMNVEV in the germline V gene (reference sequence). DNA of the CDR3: TGTGCCAGCAGTTTCACTAGCGGGAGTCTCTACGAGCAGTACCTC. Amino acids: CASSFTSGSLYEQYL.

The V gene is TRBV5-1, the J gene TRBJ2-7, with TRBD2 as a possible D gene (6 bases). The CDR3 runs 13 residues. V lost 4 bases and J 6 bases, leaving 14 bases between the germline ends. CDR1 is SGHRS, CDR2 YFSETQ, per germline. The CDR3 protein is CASSQDEGGEQYF. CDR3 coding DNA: TGCGCCAGCAGCCAAGACGAGGGAGGCGAGCAGTACTTC.

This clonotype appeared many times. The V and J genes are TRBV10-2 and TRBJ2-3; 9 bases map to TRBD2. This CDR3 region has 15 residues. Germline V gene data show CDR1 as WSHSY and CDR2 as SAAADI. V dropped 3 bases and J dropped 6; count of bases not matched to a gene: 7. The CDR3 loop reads CASSDTAGGRDTQYF. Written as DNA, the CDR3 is TGCGCCAGCAGTGATACGGCGGGAGGGCGCGATACGCAGTATTTT.

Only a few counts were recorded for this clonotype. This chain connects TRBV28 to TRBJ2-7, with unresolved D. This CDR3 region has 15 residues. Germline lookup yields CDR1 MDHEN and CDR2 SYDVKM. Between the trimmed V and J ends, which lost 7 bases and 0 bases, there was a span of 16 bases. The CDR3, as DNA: TGTGCCAGCACCTCCGGATCCCGGGCCTCCTACGAGCAGTACTTC. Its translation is CASTSGSRASYEQYF.

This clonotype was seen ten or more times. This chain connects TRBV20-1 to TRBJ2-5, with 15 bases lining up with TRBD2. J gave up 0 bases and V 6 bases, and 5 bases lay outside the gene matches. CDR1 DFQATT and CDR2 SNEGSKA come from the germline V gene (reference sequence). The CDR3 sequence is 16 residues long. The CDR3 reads CSAIGTSGRYQETQYF. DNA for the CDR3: TGCAGTGCAATCGGGACTAGCGGGAGGTACCAAGAGACCCAGTACTTC.

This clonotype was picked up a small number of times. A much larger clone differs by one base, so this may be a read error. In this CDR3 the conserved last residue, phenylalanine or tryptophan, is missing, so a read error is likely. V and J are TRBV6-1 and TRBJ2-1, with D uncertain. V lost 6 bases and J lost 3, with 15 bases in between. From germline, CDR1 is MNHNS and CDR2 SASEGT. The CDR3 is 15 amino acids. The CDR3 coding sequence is TGTGCCAGCAGACAAAAGCCAGGTGTCTACAATGAGCAGTTCCTC. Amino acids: CASRQKPGVYNEQFL.

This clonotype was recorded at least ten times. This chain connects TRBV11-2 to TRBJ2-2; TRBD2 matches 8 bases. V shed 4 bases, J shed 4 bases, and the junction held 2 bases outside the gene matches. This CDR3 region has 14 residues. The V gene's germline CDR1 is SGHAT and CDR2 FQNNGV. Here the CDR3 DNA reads TGTGCCAGCAGCTCGGGACTAGTCACCGGGGAGCTGTTTTTT. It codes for CASSSGLVTGELFF.

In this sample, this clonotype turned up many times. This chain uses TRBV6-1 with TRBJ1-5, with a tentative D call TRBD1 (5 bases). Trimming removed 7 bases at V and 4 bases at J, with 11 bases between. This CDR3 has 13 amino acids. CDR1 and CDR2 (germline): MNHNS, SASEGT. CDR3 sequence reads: CASTSTVNQPQHF. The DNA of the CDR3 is TGTGCCAGCACCTCGACAGTAAATCAGCCCCAGCATTTT.

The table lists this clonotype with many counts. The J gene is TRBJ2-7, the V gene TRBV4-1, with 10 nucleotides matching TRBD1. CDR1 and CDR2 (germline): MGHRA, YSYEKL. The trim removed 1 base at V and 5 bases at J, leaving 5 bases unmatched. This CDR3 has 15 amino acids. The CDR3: CASSQVRDRGNEQYF. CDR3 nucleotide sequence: TGCGCCAGCAGCCAAGTCCGGGACAGGGGTAACGAGCAGTACTTC.

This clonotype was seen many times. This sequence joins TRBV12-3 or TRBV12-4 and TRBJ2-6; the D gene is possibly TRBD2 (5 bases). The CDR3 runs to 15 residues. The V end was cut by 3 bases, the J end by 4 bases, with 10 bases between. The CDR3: CASSFRETGANVLTF. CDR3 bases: TGTGCCAGCAGTTTTCGGGAAACGGGGGCCAACGTCCTGACTTTC.

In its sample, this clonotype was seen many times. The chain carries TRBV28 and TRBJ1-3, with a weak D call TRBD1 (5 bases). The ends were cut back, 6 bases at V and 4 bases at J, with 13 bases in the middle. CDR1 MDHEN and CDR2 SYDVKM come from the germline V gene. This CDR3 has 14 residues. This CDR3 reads CASRTGGWGNTIYF. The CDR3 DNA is TGTGCCAGCAGGACCGGGGGGTGGGGAAACACCATATATTTT.

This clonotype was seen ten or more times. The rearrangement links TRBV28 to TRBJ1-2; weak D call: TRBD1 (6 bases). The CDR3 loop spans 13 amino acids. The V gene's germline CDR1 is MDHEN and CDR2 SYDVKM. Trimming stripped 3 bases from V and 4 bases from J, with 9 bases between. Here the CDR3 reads CASSLTGRYGYTF. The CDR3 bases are TGTGCCAGCAGTTTGACAGGTCGCTATGGCTACACCTTC.

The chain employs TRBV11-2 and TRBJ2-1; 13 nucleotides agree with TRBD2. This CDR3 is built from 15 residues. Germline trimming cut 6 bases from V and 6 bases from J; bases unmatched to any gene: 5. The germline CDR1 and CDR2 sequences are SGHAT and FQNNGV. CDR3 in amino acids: CASRYTSGRANEQFF. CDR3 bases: TGTGCCAGCAGGTACACTAGCGGGAGGGCCAATGAGCAGTTCTTC.

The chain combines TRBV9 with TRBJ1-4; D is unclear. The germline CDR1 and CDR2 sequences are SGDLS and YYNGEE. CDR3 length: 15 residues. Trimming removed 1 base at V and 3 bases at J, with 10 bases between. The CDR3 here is CASSVLGGSNEKLFF. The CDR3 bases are TGTGCCAGCAGCGTATTAGGAGGGTCTAATGAAAAACTGTTTTTT.

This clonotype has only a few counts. The CDR3 protein is CASSKSPGGDYEQYF. The DNA for the CDR3 is TGTGCCAGCAGCAAGAGCCCAGGAGGCGACTACGAGCAGTACTTC. The chain combines TRBV11-3 with TRBJ2-7; TRBD2 is a possible D gene (5 bases). Trimming took off 5 bases at V and 3 bases at J, with 17 bases between the two ends. This CDR3 contains 15 residues. CDR1 is SGHNT and CDR2 is YENEEA in the germline V gene.

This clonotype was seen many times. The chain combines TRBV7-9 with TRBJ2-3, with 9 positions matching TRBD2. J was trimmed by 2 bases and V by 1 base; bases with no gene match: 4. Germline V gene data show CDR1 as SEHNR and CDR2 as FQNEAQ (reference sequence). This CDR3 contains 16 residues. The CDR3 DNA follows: TGTGCCAGCAGCTTAGGACTAGCGGTTAACACAGATACGCAGTATTTT. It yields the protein CASSLGLAVNTDTQYF.

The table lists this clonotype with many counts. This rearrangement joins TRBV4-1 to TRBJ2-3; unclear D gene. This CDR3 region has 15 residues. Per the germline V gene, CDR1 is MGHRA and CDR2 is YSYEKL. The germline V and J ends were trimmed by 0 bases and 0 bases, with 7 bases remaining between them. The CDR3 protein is CASSQDGASTDTQYF. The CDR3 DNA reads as TGCGCCAGCAGCCAAGATGGCGCGAGCACAGATACGCAGTATTTT.

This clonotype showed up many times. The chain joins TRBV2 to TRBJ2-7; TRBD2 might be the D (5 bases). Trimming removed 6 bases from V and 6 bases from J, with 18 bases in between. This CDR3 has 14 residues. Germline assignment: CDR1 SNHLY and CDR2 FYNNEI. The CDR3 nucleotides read TGTGCCAGCAGGACCCCGGGAAAGGGCCTCGAGCAGTACTTC. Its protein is CASRTPGKGLEQYF. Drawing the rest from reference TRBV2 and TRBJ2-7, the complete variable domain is EPEVTQTPSHQVTQMGQEVILRCVPISNHLYFYWYRQILGQKVEFLVSFYNNEISEKSEIFDDQFSVERPDGSNFTLKIRSTKLEDSAMYFCASRTPGKGLEQYFGPGTRLTVT.

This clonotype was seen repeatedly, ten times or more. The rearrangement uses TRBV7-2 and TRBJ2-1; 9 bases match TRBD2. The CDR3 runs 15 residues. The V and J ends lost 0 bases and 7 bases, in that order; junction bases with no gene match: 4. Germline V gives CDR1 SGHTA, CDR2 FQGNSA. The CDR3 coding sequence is TGTGCCAGCAGCTTAGCCGCGGGAGGGGGGAATGAGCAGTTCTTC. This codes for CASSLAAGGGNEQFF.

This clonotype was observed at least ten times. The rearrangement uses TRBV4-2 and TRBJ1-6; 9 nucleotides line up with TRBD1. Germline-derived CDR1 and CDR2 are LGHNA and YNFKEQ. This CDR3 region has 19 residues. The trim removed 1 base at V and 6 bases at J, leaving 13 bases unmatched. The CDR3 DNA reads TGTGCCAGCAGCCAAGGGTTATATCCGGGACAGGGTATTAATTCACCCCTCCACTTT. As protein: CASSQGLYPGQGINSPLHF.